This T cell receptor (beta chain) was sequenced in a study of blood T cell repertoires in COVID-19. Overall study context: COVID-19 samples collected from the United States, Italy and Spain covered acute and convalescent phases. The cDNA or gDNA used as material had been derived from T cells, B-cell-depleted T cells, or PBMCs.

Methods used by the authors: Amplified reference gene primers provided the basis for estimating nucleated cell counts. Method: immunoSEQ multiplex PCR; TCRdb's copy keeps in-frame clones and lacks some. Clonal size and the V and J genes are those of that table, whereas D and trimming came from the DNA. The repertoire holds a few hundred thousand clones, more than 65% seen once, with roughly 1.4% in the top ten. Per germline, CDR1 KGHSH and CDR2 LQKENI. This CDR3 is built from 14 residues. Trimming stripped 1 base from V and 5 bases from J, with 11 bases between. This clone has more than one count but fewer than ten. This specimen includes other DNA sequences encoding the same CDR3.

The genes are TRBV18 and TRBJ1-1; maybe TRBD1 (5 bases). The sequence derives from a middle-aged woman who had recovered from COVID-19. Sequenced: peripheral blood. In DNA, the CDR3 is TGTGCCAGCTCACCACAGGGGCAGGGAACTGAAGCTTTCTTT. It is translated as CASSPQGQGTEAFF.